This TCR beta chain comes out of a study of technical replicates of blood from a handful of donors. Generated by immunoSEQ multiplex PCR, the TCRdb table keeps only in-frame clones and is missing some. The sample records roughly 74,000 clones, roughly 90% being singletons. V dropped 5 bases and J dropped 2 bases, with 12 bases sitting between them. Germline-derived CDR1 and CDR2 are SGHTA and FQGTGA. The CDR3 is 15 amino acids. This TCR was sampled from a human donor in good health. V is TRBV7-3 and J is TRBJ2-2, with D perhaps matching TRBD2 (5 bases). The source material was T cells isolated from PBMCs. The CDR3 is CASSLPRGNTGELFF. In nucleotides, the CDR3 is TGTGCCAGCAGCCTCCCTCGGGGTAACACCGGGGAGCTGTTTTTT.